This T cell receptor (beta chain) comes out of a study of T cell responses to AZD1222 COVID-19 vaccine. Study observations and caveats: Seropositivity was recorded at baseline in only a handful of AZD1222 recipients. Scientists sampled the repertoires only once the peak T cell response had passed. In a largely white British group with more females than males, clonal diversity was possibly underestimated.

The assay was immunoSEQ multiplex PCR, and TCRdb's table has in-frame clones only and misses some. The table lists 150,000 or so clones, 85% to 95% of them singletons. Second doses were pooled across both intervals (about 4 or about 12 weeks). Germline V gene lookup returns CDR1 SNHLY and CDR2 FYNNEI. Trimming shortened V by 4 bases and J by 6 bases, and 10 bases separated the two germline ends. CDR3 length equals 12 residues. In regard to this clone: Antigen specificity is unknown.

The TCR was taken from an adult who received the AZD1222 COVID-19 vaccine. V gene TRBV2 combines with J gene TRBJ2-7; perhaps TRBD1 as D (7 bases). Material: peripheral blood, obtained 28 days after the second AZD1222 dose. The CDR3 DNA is TGTGCCAGCAGTGCCCAGGGGGGCGAGCAGTACTTC. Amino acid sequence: CASSAQGGEQYF. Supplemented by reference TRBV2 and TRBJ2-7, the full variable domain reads EPEVTQTPSHQVTQMGQEVILRCVPISNHLYFYWYRQILGQKVEFLVSFYNNEISEKSEIFDDQFSVERPDGSNFTLKIRSTKLEDSAMYFCASSAQGGEQYFGPGTRLTVT.